This T cell receptor beta chain is from a study of radiotherapy plus CTLA-4 blockade in lung cancer. Study-level background: Objective responses occurred in approximately 18% of patients; around 30% had disease control.

Whole-study results and caveats: Expansion in blood of tumor-derived TCR clones was seen after radiotherapy plus ipilimumab.

As concerns this clone: Its matching antigen is unknown.

CDR1 is SGHDN and CDR2 is FVKESK in the germline V gene. V was shortened by 0 bases and J by 7 bases, with 13 bases between the two germline ends. The CDR3 has 15 amino acids. Repertoires were generated with immunoSEQ multiplex PCR, while TCRdb's copy carries only in-frame clones and drops some. The sample lists approximately 50,000 clones; around 88% were seen once. The sample in question was peripheral blood, obtained from a patient treated with radiotherapy plus ipilimumab. The source of this sequence is a human donor with non-small cell lung cancer that progressed on radiotherapy plus ipilimumab. Some clones in this sample may be carry-over from other donors' samples. The chain couples TRBV14 to TRBJ2-1; the D gene is possibly TRBD1 (6 bases). The CDR3 DNA reads as TGTGCCAGCAGCCAAGATGGGGGCTATAGGAATGAGCAGTTCTTC. Translated: CASSQDGGYRNEQFF.